Listed below are T cell receptor beta chains from one sample, sequenced in a study of T cell repertoires in cytomegalovirus infection. From the reads, TCRdb called clonotypes with MiXCR, one entry per CDR3 protein. The sample yields 200,000 or so distinct CDR3 sequences, about 30% seen once. What was sequenced was PBMCs. These receptors came from a human donor in good health (CMV status not recorded). Some clones in this sample may be carry-over from other donors' samples. Both conserved end residues are trimmed from each CDR3.

J gene,V gene,CDR3 protein
TRBJ1-2,TRBV29-1,SVMGTPPGYT
TRBJ2-1,TRBV7-3,ASSVAGGHNEQF
TRBJ1-4,TRBV27,ASGGFEKLF
TRBJ2-3,TRBV6-2/TRBV6-3,ASSYPSSGAYTDTHY
TRBJ1-1,TRBV20-1,SARDPGVGNTEAF
TRBJ1-6,TRBV2,ASSGDGVYSPLH
TRBJ1-2,TRBV12-5,ASGLGVTGYGYT
TRBJ2-7,TRBV7-9,ASSSGGTGAEQY
TRBJ1-2,TRBV7-9,ASSLWSRGADYGYT
TRBJ2-1,TRBV10-3,AIRSGQEGNEQF
TRBJ1-5,TRBV29-1,SASSGGGSQPQH
TRBJ2-5,TRBV7-3,ASSLGQPGETQY
TRBJ1-6,TRBV6-1,ASSALTGANSPLH
TRBJ1-3,TRBV11-2,ASSPTGTGNTIY
TRBJ2-1,TRBV12-5,ASGFDNYNEQF
TRBJ2-1,TRBV6-4,ASSDRGLGTEQF
TRBJ1-4,TRBV30,AWRSDRGREKLF